Listed below are T cell receptor beta chains from one sample, sequenced in a study of T-cell memory formation after mild COVID-19. TCRdb passed the 5' RACE reads through MiXCR, listing each CDR3 protein once. The sample has approximately 490,000 distinct CDR3 sequences; just over 20% are singletons. Sequenced material: PBMCs or a T cell subset sorted from them (not recorded which). The source is an adult woman who had mild COVID-19 (a few samples of this study predate the infection). Cell type and time point are not known. Each CDR3 is given without its conserved first and last residue. Each record gives: J gene, clone size, V gene, CDR3 protein. Clone size appears in some rows only: once, few, many, or a class for an expanded clone.

TRBJ2-7	few	TRBV4-2	ASSQDLDGQWYEQY
TRBJ2-7	.	TRBV19	ATWPGGSYEQY
TRBJ2-2	.	TRBV14	ASSRYRAPTGELF
TRBJ2-3	few	TRBV11-2	ASSPLVGSHTDTQY
TRBJ2-7	few	TRBV12-3/TRBV12-4	ASSFSFWDDQTYEQY
TRBJ1-5	many	TRBV12-3/TRBV12-4	ASTERQGVRSQH
TRBJ2-3	few	TRBV29-1	SVEDRLAGRVDTQY
TRBJ2-2	few	TRBV9	ASSENRDSPNTGELF
TRBJ1-4	.	TRBV6-5	ASTMRRWEKLF
TRBJ2-5	many	TRBV15	ATSRDTETQY
TRBJ2-1	few	TRBV7-8	ASSWILARVTNEQF
TRBJ1-3	.	TRBV7-6	ASSPLGAGAYSGNTIY
TRBJ2-7	.	TRBV6-5	ASSPYLQRTYEQY
TRBJ1-6	.	TRBV20-1	SARDRRGGSSPLH
TRBJ2-2	few	TRBV5-1	ASSLQGADTGELF
TRBJ2-2	.	TRBV12-3/TRBV12-4	ASSVLGELF
TRBJ1-5	few	TRBV6-5	ASSRTVGQPQH
TRBJ2-3	.	TRBV7-9	ASSHTVSGSTDTQY
TRBJ1-1	many	TRBV5-1	ASSRLQGDNTEAF
TRBJ2-2	.	TRBV20-1	SARARRGQGVNTGELF
TRBJ1-2	.	TRBV29-1	SVEQGLITYGYT
TRBJ2-7	few	TRBV9	ASSPRQLSEQY
TRBJ1-1	.	TRBV5-1	ASSLSAASNTEAF
TRBJ2-3	many	TRBV18	ASSPPMSAADTQY
TRBJ2-7	few	TRBV4-3	ASSQEGSGGEQY
TRBJ2-6	.	TRBV12-3/TRBV12-4	ASTTADPGLGANVLT
TRBJ2-5	.	TRBV21-1	ASSKGHPMRETQY
TRBJ2-7	few	TRBV20-1	SARQSGYEQY
TRBJ1-1	.	TRBV4-3	ASSQDGGRLSQNTEAF
TRBJ2-3	.	TRBV4-1	ASSREVAGTTQY
TRBJ2-2	few	TRBV7-6	ASSTAGGNTGELF
TRBJ2-2	.	TRBV29-1	SGHREGTGELF
TRBJ2-6	many	TRBV5-5	ASSPRTGTLSGANVLT
TRBJ2-3	few	TRBV7-9	ASSRALRSDTQY
TRBJ2-5	few	TRBV6-1	ASSEGTSGATQY
TRBJ2-1	few	TRBV24-1	ATSESGGSSYNEQF
TRBJ1-1	.	TRBV18	ASSPGVTNTEAF
TRBJ2-2	few	TRBV7-3	ASSFQTGLAGDSGELF
TRBJ1-3	.	TRBV5-1	ASSLAPSGGASGNTIY
TRBJ2-4	.	TRBV6-2/TRBV6-3	ASSYSKRGDGAKNIQY
TRBJ2-1	few	TRBV11-2	ASSLERQSYNEQF
TRBJ2-7	few	TRBV5-6	ASSRGPTGRMDEQY
TRBJ2-3	few	TRBV6-5	ASSPTESDTDTQY
TRBJ2-5	many	TRBV10-2	ASGGYSGETQY
TRBJ1-6	.	TRBV19	ASNRDDSPLH
TRBJ2-1	.	TRBV7-3	ASSSIRGLRF
TRBJ2-7	few	TRBV12-3/TRBV12-4	ASRFGASYEQY
TRBJ2-3	.	TRBV10-3	AISPAGGSSSTDTQY
TRBJ2-7	.	TRBV12-3/TRBV12-4	ASSLTGFYEQY
TRBJ2-2	few	TRBV6-5	ASGGTGGSGELF
TRBJ2-7	many	TRBV4-1	ASSQGEGYGTRTYEQY
TRBJ2-5	few	TRBV12-3/TRBV12-4	ASSRQVYQETQY
TRBJ1-2	few	TRBV19	ASSYRETYGYT
TRBJ1-1	few	TRBV4-3	ASSQGHQRTEAF
TRBJ2-7	few	TRBV28	ASSLGLGQGARSYEQY
TRBJ2-7	few	TRBV29-1	SVEVLGRGLYEQY